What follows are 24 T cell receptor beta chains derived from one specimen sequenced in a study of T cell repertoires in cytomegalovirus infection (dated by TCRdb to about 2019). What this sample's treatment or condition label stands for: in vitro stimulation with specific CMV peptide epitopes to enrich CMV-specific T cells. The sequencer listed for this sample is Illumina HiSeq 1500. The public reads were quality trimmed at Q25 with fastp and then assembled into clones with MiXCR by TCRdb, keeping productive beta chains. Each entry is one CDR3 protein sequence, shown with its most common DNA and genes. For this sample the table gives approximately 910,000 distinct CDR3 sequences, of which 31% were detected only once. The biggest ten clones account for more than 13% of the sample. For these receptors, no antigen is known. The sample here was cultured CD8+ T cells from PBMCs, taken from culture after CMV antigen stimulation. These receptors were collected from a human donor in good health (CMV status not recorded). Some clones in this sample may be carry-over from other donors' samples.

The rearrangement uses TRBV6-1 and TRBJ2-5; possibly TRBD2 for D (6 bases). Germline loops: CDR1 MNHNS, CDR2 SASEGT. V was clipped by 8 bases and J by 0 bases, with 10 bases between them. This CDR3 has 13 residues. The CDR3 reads CASSWDYQETQYF. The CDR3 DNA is TGTGCCAGCTCCTGGGACTACCAAGAGACCCAGTACTTC.

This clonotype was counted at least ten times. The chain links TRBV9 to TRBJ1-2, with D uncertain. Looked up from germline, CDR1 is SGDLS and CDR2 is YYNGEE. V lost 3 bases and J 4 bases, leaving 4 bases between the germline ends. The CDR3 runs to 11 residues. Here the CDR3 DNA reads TGTGCCAGCAGCGCCCGCTATGGCTACACCTTC. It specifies CASSARYGYTF.

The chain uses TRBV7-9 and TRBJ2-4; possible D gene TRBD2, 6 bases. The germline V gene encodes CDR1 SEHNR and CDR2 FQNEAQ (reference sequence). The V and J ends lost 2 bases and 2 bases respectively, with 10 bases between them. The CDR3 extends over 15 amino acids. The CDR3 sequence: CASSLTEGTKNIQYF. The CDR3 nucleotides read TGTGCCAGCAGCTTAACGGAGGGAACCAAAAACATTCAGTACTTC.

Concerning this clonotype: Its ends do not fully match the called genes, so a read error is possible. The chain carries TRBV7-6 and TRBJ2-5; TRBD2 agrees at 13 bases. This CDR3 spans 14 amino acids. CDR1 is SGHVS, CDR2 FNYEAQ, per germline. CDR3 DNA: TGTGCCAGCAGCATAACTAGCGGGGGGGCACCGGTCAACTTC. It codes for CASSITSGGAPVNF.

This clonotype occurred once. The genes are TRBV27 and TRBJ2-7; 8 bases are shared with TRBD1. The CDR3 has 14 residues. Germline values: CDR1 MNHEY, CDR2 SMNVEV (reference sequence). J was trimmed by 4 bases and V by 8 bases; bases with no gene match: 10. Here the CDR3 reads CASGRIGQGYEQYF. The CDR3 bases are TGTGCCAGCGGACGAATTGGACAGGGTTACGAGCAGTACTTC.

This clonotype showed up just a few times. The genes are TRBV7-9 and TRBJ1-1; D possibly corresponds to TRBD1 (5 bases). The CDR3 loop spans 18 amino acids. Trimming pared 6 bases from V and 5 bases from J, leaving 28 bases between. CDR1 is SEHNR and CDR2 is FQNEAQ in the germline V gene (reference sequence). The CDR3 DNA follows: TGTGCCAGCAGTACCGACCGGGACGAGCCTCCGGGGGGGACTGAAGCTTTCTTT. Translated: CASSTDRDEPPGGTEAFF.

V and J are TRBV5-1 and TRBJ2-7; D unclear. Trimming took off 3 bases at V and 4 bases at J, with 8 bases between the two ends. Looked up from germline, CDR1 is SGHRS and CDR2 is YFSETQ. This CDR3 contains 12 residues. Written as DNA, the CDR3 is TGCGCCAGCAGCTCCTCTCAGTACGAGCAGTACTTC. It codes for CASSSSQYEQYF.

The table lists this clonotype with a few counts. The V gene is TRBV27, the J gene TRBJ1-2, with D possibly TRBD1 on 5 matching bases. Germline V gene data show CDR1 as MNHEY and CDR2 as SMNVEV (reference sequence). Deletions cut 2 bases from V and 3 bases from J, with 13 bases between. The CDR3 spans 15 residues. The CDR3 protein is CASSLAGSVDYGYTF. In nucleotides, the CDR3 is TGTGCCAGCAGTTTAGCAGGGAGTGTCGACTATGGCTACACCTTC.

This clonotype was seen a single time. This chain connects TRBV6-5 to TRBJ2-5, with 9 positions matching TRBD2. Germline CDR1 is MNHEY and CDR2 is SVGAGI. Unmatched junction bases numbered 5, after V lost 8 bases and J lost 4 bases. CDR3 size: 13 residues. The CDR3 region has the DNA TGTGCCAGCTATGGGCGGGGGGGAGAGACCCAGTACTTC. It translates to CASYGRGGETQYF.

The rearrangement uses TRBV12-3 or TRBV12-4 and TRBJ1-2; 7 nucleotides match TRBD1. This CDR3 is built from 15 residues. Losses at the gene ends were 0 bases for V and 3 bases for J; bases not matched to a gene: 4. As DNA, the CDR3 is TGTGCCAGCAGTTTAGCGCCCCAGGGGGACTATGGCTACACCTTC. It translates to CASSLAPQGDYGYTF.

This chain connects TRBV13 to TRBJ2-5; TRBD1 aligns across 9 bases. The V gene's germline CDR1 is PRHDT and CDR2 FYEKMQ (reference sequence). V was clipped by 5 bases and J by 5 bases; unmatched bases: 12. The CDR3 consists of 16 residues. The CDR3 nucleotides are TGTGCCAGCAGCCATGGGACAGGGACCTTTTGGGAGACCCAGTACTTC. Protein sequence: CASSHGTGTFWETQYF.

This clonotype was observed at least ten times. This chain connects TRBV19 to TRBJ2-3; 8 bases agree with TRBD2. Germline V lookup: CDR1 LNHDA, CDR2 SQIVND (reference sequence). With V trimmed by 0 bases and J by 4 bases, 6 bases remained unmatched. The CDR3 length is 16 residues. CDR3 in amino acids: CASSIDPRGGPDTQYF. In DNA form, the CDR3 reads TGTGCCAGTAGTATAGACCCACGGGGGGGCCCAGATACGCAGTATTTT.

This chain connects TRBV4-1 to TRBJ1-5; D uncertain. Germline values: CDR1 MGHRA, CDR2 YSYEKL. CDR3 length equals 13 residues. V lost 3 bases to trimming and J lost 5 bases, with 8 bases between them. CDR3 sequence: CASSQFSDQPQHF. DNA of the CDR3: TGCGCCAGCAGCCAGTTCTCCGATCAGCCCCAGCATTTT.

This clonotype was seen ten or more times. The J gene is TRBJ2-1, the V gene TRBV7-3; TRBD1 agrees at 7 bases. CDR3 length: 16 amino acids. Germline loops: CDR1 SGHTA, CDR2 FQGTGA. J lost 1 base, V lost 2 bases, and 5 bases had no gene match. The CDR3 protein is CASSLSAGGSYNEQFF. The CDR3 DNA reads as TGTGCCAGCAGCTTATCAGCAGGGGGATCCTACAATGAGCAGTTCTTC. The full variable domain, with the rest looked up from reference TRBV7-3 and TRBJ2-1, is GAGVSQTPSNKVTEKGKYVELRCDPISGHTALYWYRQSLGQGPEFLIYFQGTGAADDSGLPNDRFFAVRPEGSVSTLKIQRTERGDSAVYLCASSLSAGGSYNEQFFGPGTRLTVL.

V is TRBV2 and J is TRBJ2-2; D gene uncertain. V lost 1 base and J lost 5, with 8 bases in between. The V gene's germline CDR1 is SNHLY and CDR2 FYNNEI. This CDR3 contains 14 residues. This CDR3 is CASSEVPGTGELFF. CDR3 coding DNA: TGTGCCAGCAGTGAAGTCCCCGGGACCGGGGAGCTGTTTTTT.

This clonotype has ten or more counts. Here the CDR3 DNA reads TGTGCCAGCAGCTTAGGCGGGGGGTACTACAATGAGCAGTTCTTC. Translated, it gives CASSLGGGYYNEQFF. The gene calls are TRBV7-2 and TRBJ2-1; TRBD2 aligns across 8 bases. CDR1 and CDR2 (germline): SGHTA, FQGNSA. The junction had 2 bases not matched to a gene; V was cut back by 1 base and J by 3 bases. This CDR3 comprises 15 residues.

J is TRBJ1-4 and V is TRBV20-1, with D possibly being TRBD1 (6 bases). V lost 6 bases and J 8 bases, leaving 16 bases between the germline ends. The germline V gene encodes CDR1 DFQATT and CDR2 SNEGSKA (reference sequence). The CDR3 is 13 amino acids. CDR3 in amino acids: CSARQEGREKLFF. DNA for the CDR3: TGCAGTGCCAGACAGGAAGGCAGAGAAAAACTGTTTTTT.

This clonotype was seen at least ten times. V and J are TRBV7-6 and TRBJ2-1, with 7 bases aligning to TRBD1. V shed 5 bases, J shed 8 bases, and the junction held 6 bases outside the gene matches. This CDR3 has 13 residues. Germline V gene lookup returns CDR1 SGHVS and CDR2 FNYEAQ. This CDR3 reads CASSHDRVHEQFF. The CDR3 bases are TGTGCCAGCAGCCATGACAGGGTCCATGAGCAGTTCTTC. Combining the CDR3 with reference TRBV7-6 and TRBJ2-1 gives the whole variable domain GAGVSQSPRYKVTKRGQDVALRCDPISGHVSLYWYRQALGQGPEFLTYFNYEAQQDKSGLPNDRFSAERPEGSISTLTIQRTEQRDSAMYRCASSHDRVHEQFFGPGTRLTVL.

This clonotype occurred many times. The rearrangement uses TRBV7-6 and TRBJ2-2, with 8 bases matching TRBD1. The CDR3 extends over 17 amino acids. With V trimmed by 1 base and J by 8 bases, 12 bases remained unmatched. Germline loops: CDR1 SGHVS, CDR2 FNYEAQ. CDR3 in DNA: TGTGCCAGCAGCTTAGTCGACCTACAGGGGGTCGAGGGGGAGCTGTTTTTT. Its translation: CASSLVDLQGVEGELFF.

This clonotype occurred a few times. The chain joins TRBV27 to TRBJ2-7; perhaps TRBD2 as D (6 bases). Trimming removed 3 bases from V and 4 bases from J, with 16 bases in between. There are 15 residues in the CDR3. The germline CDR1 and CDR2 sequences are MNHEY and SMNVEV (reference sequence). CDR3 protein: CASSLRGSGLYEQYF. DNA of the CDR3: TGTGCCAGCAGTTTGAGGGGTAGCGGACTATACGAGCAGTACTTC.

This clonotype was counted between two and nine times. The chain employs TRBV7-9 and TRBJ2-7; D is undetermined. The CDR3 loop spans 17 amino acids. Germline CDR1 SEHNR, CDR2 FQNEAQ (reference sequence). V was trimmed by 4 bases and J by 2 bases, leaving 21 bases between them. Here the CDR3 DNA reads TGTGCCAGCAGCTCCGATAAGGACGGTCAATTTCCCTACGAGCAGTACTTC. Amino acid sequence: CASSSDKDGQFPYEQYF.

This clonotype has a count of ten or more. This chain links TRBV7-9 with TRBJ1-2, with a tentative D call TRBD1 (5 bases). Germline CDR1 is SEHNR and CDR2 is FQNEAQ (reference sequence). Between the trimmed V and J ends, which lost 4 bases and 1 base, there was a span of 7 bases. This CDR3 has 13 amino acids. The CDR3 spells CASSSGGNYGYTF. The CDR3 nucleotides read TGTGCCAGCAGCTCCGGGGGTAACTATGGCTACACCTTC.

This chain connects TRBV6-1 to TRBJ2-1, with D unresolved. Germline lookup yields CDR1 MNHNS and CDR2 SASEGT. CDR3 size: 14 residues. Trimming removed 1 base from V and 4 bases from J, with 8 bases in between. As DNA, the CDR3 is TGTGCCAGCAGTGAAGTATCGTATTACAATGAGCAGTTCTTC. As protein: CASSEVSYYNEQFF.

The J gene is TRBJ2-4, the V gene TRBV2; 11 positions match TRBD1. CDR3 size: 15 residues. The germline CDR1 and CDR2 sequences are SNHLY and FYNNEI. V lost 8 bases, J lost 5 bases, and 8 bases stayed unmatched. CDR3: CASLLRDRGENIQYF. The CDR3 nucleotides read TGTGCCAGCCTCCTCCGGGACAGGGGGGAAAACATTCAGTACTTC.